Below, 23 T cell receptor beta chains from the same sample are listed, as sequenced in a study of cytomegalovirus exposure and HLA in healthy donors. This PCR relied on a set of 60 Vbeta primers and 13 Jbeta primers. Only in-frame clones appear in the TCRdb table, and some are missing; sequencing was by immunoSEQ multiplex PCR. The data contain around 150,000 clones, roughly 80% of them seen just once; the ten biggest clones take up 2% to 2.5%. Input material: PBMCs. These receptors came from a man aged 50-60 years in good health and CMV-seropositive.

CDR3 sequence reads: CASSARPGLTGEQFF. The CDR3 region has the DNA TGTGCCAGCAGCGCCCGACCGGGACTCACGGGAGAGCAGTTCTTC. The genes are TRBV7-9 and TRBJ2-1; D is possibly TRBD2 (6 bases). This CDR3 has 15 amino acids. Germline V gene lookup returns CDR1 SEHNR and CDR2 FQNEAQ (reference sequence). Trimming removed 5 bases at V and 10 bases at J, with 21 bases between.

The chain is built from TRBV27 and TRBJ2-6, with 9 bases identical to TRBD1. This CDR3 spans 17 amino acids. The ends lost 6 bases at V and 0 bases at J; junction bases unmatched: 6. CDR1 and CDR2 from the germline V gene are MNHEY and SMNVEV (reference sequence). DNA for the CDR3: TGTGCCAGCAGATCGGGGACAGGGTACTCTGGGGCCAACGTCCTGACTTTC. This codes for CASRSGTGYSGANVLTF.

The chain joins TRBV5-8 to TRBJ2-2; D gene unclear. There are 14 residues in the CDR3. Germline V gene lookup returns CDR1 SGHTS and CDR2 YDEGEE. V was shortened by 0 bases and J by 4 bases, with 7 bases between the two germline ends. Here the CDR3 reads CASSLAEVTGELFF. CDR3 sequence (DNA): TGTGCCAGCAGCTTGGCCGAGGTCACCGGGGAGCTGTTTTTT.

This chain links TRBV27 with TRBJ1-2, with 7 positions matching TRBD1. There are 14 residues in the CDR3. After removal of 3 bases from V and 3 bases from J, the junction contained 4 bases not matched to a gene. CDR1 is MNHEY and CDR2 is SMNVEV in the germline V gene (reference sequence). The CDR3 bases are TGTGCCAGCAGTTTTCGTCAGGGGGACTATGGCTACACCTTC. Translated, it gives CASSFRQGDYGYTF.

The count of this clone is one. The chain joins TRBV9 to TRBJ1-2; 8 bases match TRBD1. Unmatched junction bases numbered 2, after V lost 0 bases and J lost 4 bases. The CDR3 has 14 residues. Germline-derived CDR1 and CDR2 are SGDLS and YYNGEE. The CDR3 nucleotides are TGTGCCAGCAGCGTAGGAGGACAGGGCTATGGCTACACCTTC. Residues: CASSVGGQGYGYTF. Full variable domain (outside the CDR3, taken from reference TRBV9 and TRBJ1-2): DSGVTQTPKHLITATGQRVTLRCSPRSGDLSVYWYQQSLDQGLQFLIQYYNGEERAKGNILERFSAQQFPDLHSELNLSSLELGDSALYFCASSVGGQGYGYTFGSGTRLTVV.

CDR3 region: CASTRRTGLGGEQFF. DNA for the CDR3: TGTGCCAGCACAAGACGGACAGGGCTGGGGGGTGAGCAGTTCTTC. The gene calls are TRBV11-1 and TRBJ2-1, with 8 bases aligning to TRBD1. Trimming took 7 bases from V and 9 from J; bases not matched to a gene: 14. The CDR3 is 15 residues long. Germline loops: CDR1 SGHAT, CDR2 FQDESV (reference sequence).

The CDR3 DNA reads TGTGCCTGGAGTACGGGGGGGGGCACAGATACGCAGTATTTT. Encoded protein: CAWSTGGGTDTQYF. The rearrangement links TRBV30 to TRBJ2-3; TRBD2 aligns across 8 bases. Germline V gene lookup returns CDR1 GTSNPN and CDR2 SVGIG (reference sequence). The V gene end was trimmed by 2 bases and the J gene end by 1 base; junction bases not matched to a gene: 2. This CDR3 comprises 14 residues.

This clone was counted only a few times. The CDR3 reads CASSPLAGVGVTQYF. As DNA, the CDR3 is TGTGCCAGCAGCCCCTTAGCGGGGGTGGGTGTGACCCAGTACTTC. The chain carries TRBV13 and TRBJ2-5; 9 bases map to TRBD2. The CDR3 has 15 residues. Germline-derived CDR1 and CDR2 are PRHDT and FYEKMQ (reference sequence). After removal of 5 bases from V and 7 bases from J, the junction contained 11 bases not matched to a gene. The variable domain in full, with the rest retrieved from reference TRBV13 and TRBJ2-5, is AAGVIQSPRHLIKEKRETATLKCYPIPRHDTVYWYQQGPGQDPQFLISFYEKMQSDKGSIPDRFSAQQFSDYHSELNMSSLELGDSALYFCASSPLAGVGVTQYFGPGTRLLVL.

The sample holds a few counts of this clone. The genes are TRBV2 and TRBJ1-2; D is perhaps TRBD1 (6 bases). The CDR3 length is 14 residues. CDR1 is SNHLY and CDR2 is FYNNEI in the germline V gene. V was shortened by 5 bases and J by 8 bases, with 18 bases between the two germline ends. In DNA, the CDR3 is TGTGCCAGCAGTTCAAGGACAGAAGGAAGGGGCTACACCTTC. Its protein is CASSSRTEGRGYTF.

The genes are TRBV18 and TRBJ2-5, with no clear D. The CDR3 is 14 residues long. The V end lost 1 base, the J end lost 5 bases, and 11 bases lay between the germline ends. Germline assignment: CDR1 KGHSH and CDR2 LQKENI. The CDR3 coding sequence is TGTGCCAGCTCACCACTAGTTTCTTTTGAGACCCAGTACTTC. It encodes CASSPLVSFETQYF. The complete variable domain, with remaining parts taken from reference TRBV18 and TRBJ2-5, reads NAGVMQNPRHLVRRRGQEARLRCSPMKGHSHVYWYRQLPEEGLKFMVYLQKENIIDESGMPKERFSAEFPKEGPSILRIQQVVRGDSAAYFCASSPLVSFETQYFGPGTRLLVL.

The J gene is TRBJ2-5, the V gene TRBV6-6; 14 bases line up with TRBD2. V lost 8 bases, J lost 2 bases, and 7 bases stayed unmatched. CDR3 length: 16 amino acids. Germline CDR1 and CDR2: MNHNY and SVGAGI (reference sequence). The CDR3 DNA sequence: TGTGCCAGCGGATGGACTAGCGGGGGGCCGCAAGAGACCCAGTACTTC. Translated: CASGWTSGGPQETQYF.

V is TRBV6-5 and J is TRBJ1-2; no reliable D call. This CDR3 spans 13 amino acids. V gave up 7 bases and J gave up 4 bases, with 13 bases separating them. Germline V gene lookup returns CDR1 MNHEY and CDR2 SVGAGI. The CDR3 region is CASKLSDSYGYTF. The CDR3 nucleotides read TGTGCCAGCAAGCTATCCGATAGCTATGGCTACACCTTC.

The chain has TRBV15 and TRBJ1-6, with 7 bases identical to TRBD1. J lost 14 bases, V lost 5 bases, and 12 bases had no gene match. Germline-derived CDR1 and CDR2 are LNHNV and YYDKDF (reference sequence). This CDR3 region has 14 residues. CDR3 sequence reads: CATSVDRADITLHF. Here the CDR3 DNA reads TGTGCCACCAGCGTAGACAGGGCAGACATTACCCTCCACTTT.

J is TRBJ2-1 and V is TRBV5-1; 13 nucleotides agree with TRBD2. The length of the CDR3 is 17 residues. Germline V gene data show CDR1 as SGHRS and CDR2 as YFSETQ. After removal of 0 bases from V and 8 bases from J, the junction contained 8 bases not matched to a gene. The CDR3 DNA reads as TGCGCCAGCAGCTTGGCCGGAACTAGCGGGGGGGCCTATGAGCAGTTCTTC. This translates into CASSLAGTSGGAYEQFF.

The chain uses TRBV14 and TRBJ2-1, with 8 bases that match TRBD2. The V and J ends lost 4 bases and 9 bases, in that order; junction bases with no gene match: 8. The CDR3 totals 14 residues. CDR1 is SGHDN, CDR2 FVKESK, per germline. Here the CDR3 DNA reads TGTGCCAGCAGCCCCACGGGACTAGGAAGTGAGCAGTTCTTC. Translating gives CASSPTGLGSEQFF.

The J gene is TRBJ2-2, the V gene TRBV19, with a weak D call TRBD2 (7 bases). CDR1 and CDR2 (germline): LNHDA, SQIVND (reference sequence). V dropped 6 bases and J dropped 4 bases, with 15 bases sitting between them. This CDR3 spans 15 amino acids. CDR3: CASRGGGSATGELFF. CDR3 nucleotides: TGTGCCAGTAGAGGGGGAGGGTCGGCCACCGGGGAGCTGTTTTTT.

J is TRBJ1-4 and V is TRBV5-1, with D uncertain. This CDR3 has 15 amino acids. Trimming took 6 bases from V and 2 from J, leaving 14 bases between them. The germline V gene has CDR1 SGHRS and CDR2 YFSETQ. The CDR3 nucleotides read TGCGCCAGCAATCCGGGTTTCGGGACTAATGAAAAACTGTTTTTT. Protein product: CASNPGFGTNEKLFF. Full variable domain (missing parts from reference TRBV5-1 and TRBJ1-4): KAGVTQTPRYLIKTRGQQVTLSCSPISGHRSVSWYQQTPGQGLQFLFEYFSETQRNKGNFPGRFSGRQFSNSRSEMNVSTLELGDSALYLCASNPGFGTNEKLFFGSGTQLSVL.

This clone was recorded a few times. This chain connects TRBV2 to TRBJ1-5; 9 nucleotides agree with TRBD1. The V and J ends lost 6 bases and 7 bases, in that order; junction bases with no gene match: 10. The germline V gene encodes CDR1 SNHLY and CDR2 FYNNEI. The CDR3 length is 15 residues. This CDR3 is CASSRDRERAQPQHF. CDR3 in DNA: TGTGCCAGCAGCAGGGACAGGGAGCGTGCGCAGCCCCAGCATTTT.

There are a few counts of this clone. This chain joins TRBV11-2 and TRBJ1-4; maybe TRBD1 (6 bases). The CDR3 contains 14 residues. CDR1 and CDR2 from the germline V gene are SGHAT and FQNNGV. V lost 5 bases to trimming and J lost 7 bases, with 14 bases between them. The CDR3 DNA sequence: TGTGCCAGCAGCCGGGGACAAGGAGGTGAAAAACTGTTTTTT. Translated: CASSRGQGGEKLFF.

This clone was seen a few times. V is TRBV4-1 and J is TRBJ2-7, with D unresolved. Germline V gene lookup returns CDR1 MGHRA and CDR2 YSYEKL. Trimming removed 0 bases at V and 4 bases at J, with 13 bases between. This CDR3 has 15 residues. DNA for the CDR3: TGCGCCAGCAGCCAAGATGCAGGTTTCCCTTACGAGCAGTACTTC. Translated: CASSQDAGFPYEQYF.

This chain links TRBV10-3 with TRBJ2-7; D perhaps matches TRBD1 (6 bases). This CDR3 is 16 amino acids long. Germline V gene data show CDR1 as ENHRY and CDR2 as SYGVKD. V lost 4 bases to trimming and J lost 1 base, with 17 bases between them. This CDR3 is CAISALGTPSSYEQYF. The DNA of the CDR3 is TGTGCCATCAGTGCCTTAGGGACACCGTCTTCCTACGAGCAGTACTTC.

This sequence joins TRBV5-1 and TRBJ2-7, with 11 bases fitting TRBD1. This CDR3 has 15 residues. The trim removed 4 bases at V and 2 bases at J, leaving 5 bases unmatched. Germline V gene sequence: CDR1 SGHRS, CDR2 YFSETQ. The chain's CDR3 is CASSPGTGGPYEQYF. The CDR3 DNA reads TGCGCCAGCAGCCCCGGGACAGGGGGTCCCTACGAGCAGTACTTC.

The V call is TRBV9, the J call TRBJ1-2; tentatively, D is TRBD1 (6 bases). This CDR3 has 13 amino acids. Deletions cut 6 bases from V and 7 bases from J, with 16 bases between. Germline V gene sequence: CDR1 SGDLS, CDR2 YYNGEE. This CDR3 reads CASNFGTFPGYTF. Here the CDR3 DNA reads TGTGCCAGCAACTTTGGGACATTTCCTGGCTACACCTTC.